Sequencing of this TCR beta chain was carried out in a study of T-cell reconstitution after alpha-beta-depleted transplantation in children. Study-wide results and caveats: After transplant, high TCRbeta diversity at day 60 in some patients arose from surviving recipient T cells and thymic progenitors. By one year post-transplant, T-cell counts and diversity largely arose from T cells that were newly produced. Several hundred expanded graft clones reportedly gave rise to the alpha-beta T cells present about two months after transplant.

In the case of this clonotype: The antigen is not known.

Unique molecular identifiers were built into the TCRbeta library. MiXCR, run by TCRdb on the PCR reads, gives a single entry per CDR3 protein. In the table there are almost 600,000 distinct CDR3 sequences, over 25% of which are singletons. Trimming stripped 4 bases from V and 0 bases from J, with 12 bases between. Germline V gene lookup returns CDR1 MDHEN and CDR2 SYDVKM. CDR3 length: 15 amino acids. Sample: PBMCs, taken before TCRalphabeta/CD19-depleted stem cell transplant. The J gene is TRBJ2-5, the V gene TRBV28, with D uncertain. The clonotype originates from a boy in the first two years of life with Wiskott-Aldrich syndrome, due to receive a stem cell transplant. CDR3 coding DNA: TGTGCCAGCAGTTCTCTACGACTGTACCAAGAGACCCAGTACTTC. Its protein is CASSSLRLYQETQYF.